This entry lists 28 T cell receptor beta chains sequenced from one sample in a study of T cell responses to AZD1222 COVID-19 vaccine. This table comes from immunoSEQ multiplex PCR, and its TCRdb copy is limited to in-frame clones, with some not included. The sample holds 120,000 or so clones; about 89% are singletons and the top ten take about 10%. Sequenced material: peripheral blood, taken on day 0 of AZD1222 vaccination. The receptors were sampled from an adult in good health.

This chain joins TRBV19 and TRBJ1-1, with unresolved D. V dropped 4 bases and J dropped 1 base, with 10 bases sitting between them. The length of the CDR3 is 14 residues. In germline, CDR1 is LNHDA, CDR2 SQIVND (reference sequence). CDR3 sequence reads: CASSSDTTNTEAFF. CDR3 DNA sequence: TGTGCCAGTAGTAGTGACACTACGAACACTGAAGCTTTCTTT.

This clone was recorded once. The chain uses TRBV9 and TRBJ2-1, with 7 bases aligning to TRBD1. Trimming removed 2 bases from V and 9 bases from J; junction bases left unmatched: 5. The germline V gene encodes CDR1 SGDLS and CDR2 YYNGEE. The CDR3 length is 13 residues. The CDR3 is CASSVPGTVEQFF. The CDR3 DNA reads as TGTGCCAGCAGCGTCCCCGGGACAGTTGAGCAGTTCTTC.

The chain couples TRBV12-3 or TRBV12-4 to TRBJ2-1; tentative D call: TRBD1 (6 bases). The CDR3 has 13 amino acids. Trimming removed 7 bases at V and 5 bases at J, with 12 bases between. DNA for the CDR3: TGTGCCAGCACTGGGGGCGCCCACAATGAGCAGTTCTTC. As protein: CASTGGAHNEQFF.

The chain is built from TRBV12-5 and TRBJ2-3, with 9 bases aligning to TRBD2. The CDR3 has 14 amino acids. Germline V lookup: CDR1 LGHNT, CDR2 FRNRAP. J lost 9 bases, V lost 5 bases, and 9 bases had no gene match. CDR3 nucleotides: TGTGCTAGTGGTAGCTCCGGGACTAGCAGCACGCAGTATTTT. This translates into CASGSSGTSSTQYF.

The chain is built from TRBV30 and TRBJ1-1, with TRBD1 identical over 9 bases. The junction had 7 bases not matched to a gene; V was cut back by 5 bases and J by 0 bases. Germline V gene lookup returns CDR1 GTSNPN and CDR2 SVGIG (reference sequence). The CDR3 contains 15 residues. The CDR3 loop reads CAWDHGTGLNTEAFF. CDR3 coding DNA: TGTGCCTGGGATCACGGGACAGGGCTGAACACTGAAGCTTTCTTT.

To note about this clone: Other DNA sequences within the sample encode an identical CDR3. The chain is built from TRBV9 and TRBJ2-7, with TRBD1 matching 12 bases. The trim removed 2 bases at V and 4 bases at J, leaving 1 base unmatched. The CDR3 totals 14 residues. Germline V gene data show CDR1 as SGDLS and CDR2 as YYNGEE. CDR3: CASSVGQGAYEQYF. The DNA for the CDR3 is TGTGCCAGCAGCGTGGGACAGGGGGCTTACGAGCAGTACTTC.

This chain joins TRBV16 and TRBJ2-7; perhaps TRBD1 as D (6 bases). Trimming pared 0 bases from V and 0 bases from J, leaving 9 bases between. Germline V gene data show CDR1 as KGHSY and CDR2 as FQNENV. The CDR3 extends over 15 amino acids. The CDR3 loop reads CASSQSPGASYEQYF. CDR3 DNA sequence: TGTGCCAGCAGCCAATCGCCAGGGGCCTCCTACGAGCAGTACTTC.

The rearrangement uses TRBV4-1 and TRBJ1-3, with D possibly being TRBD1 (6 bases). This CDR3 comprises 15 residues. Trimming cost V 1 base and J 2 bases, with 9 bases left between them. Looked up from germline, CDR1 is MGHRA and CDR2 is YSYEKL. CDR3 residues: CASSQVAGAGNTIYF. Here the CDR3 DNA reads TGCGCCAGCAGCCAAGTTGCAGGGGCTGGAAACACCATATATTTT.

This rearrangement joins TRBV6-2 or TRBV6-3 to TRBJ1-5, with TRBD1 as a possible D gene (5 bases). The V end was cut by 2 bases, the J end by 2 bases, with 7 bases between. The CDR3 is made up of 14 amino acids. Germline CDR1 is MNHEY and CDR2 is SVGEGT. The CDR3 nucleotides are TGTGCCAGCAGTTACAGGGGCGGCAATCAGCCCCAGCATTTT. It codes for CASSYRGGNQPQHF.

The chain recombines TRBV11-2 with TRBJ1-1; no clear D gene. Trimming left V 4 bases short and J 3 bases short, with 12 bases between. CDR3 length equals 14 residues. The germline V gene has CDR1 SGHAT and CDR2 FQNNGV. CDR3: CASSSQPLDTEAFF. CDR3 DNA sequence: TGTGCCAGCAGCTCCCAACCCCTGGACACTGAAGCTTTCTTT. The entire variable domain, with the rest obtained from reference TRBV11-2 and TRBJ1-1, is as follows: EAGVAQSPRYKIIEKRQSVAFWCNPISGHATLYWYQQILGQGPKLLIQFQNNGVVDDSQLPKDRFSAERLKGVDSTLKIQPAKLEDSAVYLCASSSQPLDTEAFFGQGTRLTVV.

The V call is TRBV7-9, the J call TRBJ2-1; 11 nucleotides agree with TRBD2. Germline values: CDR1 SEHNR, CDR2 FQNEAQ (reference sequence). The J segment lost 9 bases and the V segment lost 6 bases, leaving 10 bases of the junction unmatched. The CDR3 is 15 residues long. The CDR3 is CASSIVAGGHGEQFF. The CDR3 DNA reads TGTGCCAGCAGTATCGTAGCGGGGGGGCATGGTGAGCAGTTCTTC.

The genes are TRBV2 and TRBJ1-1; 7 bases fit TRBD1. The CDR3 contains 14 residues. V shed 6 bases, J shed 1 base, and the junction held 5 bases outside the gene matches. Germline V gene data show CDR1 as SNHLY and CDR2 as FYNNEI. The CDR3 DNA reads as TGTGCCAGCAGGCTCCAGGGGGAGAACACTGAAGCTTTCTTT. This encodes CASRLQGENTEAFF.

Here the CDR3 DNA reads TGTGCCAGCAGCCCACAGACAGTAGCCGAGCAGTACTTC. It is translated as CASSPQTVAEQYF. The chain joins TRBV14 to TRBJ2-7; D possibly corresponds to TRBD1 (5 bases). The CDR3 consists of 13 residues. Looked up from germline, CDR1 is SGHDN and CDR2 is FVKESK. The V end was cut by 4 bases, the J end by 6 bases, with 13 bases between.

This chain links TRBV10-2 with TRBJ1-2, with TRBD1 matching over 10 bases. The CDR3 is 15 residues long. CDR1 is WSHSY and CDR2 is SAAADI in the germline V gene. V dropped 3 bases and J dropped 5; count of bases not matched to a gene: 6. CDR3 region: CASSEPGQGLYGYTF. In nucleotides, the CDR3 is TGCGCCAGCAGTGAACCGGGACAGGGGCTGTATGGCTACACCTTC.

This chain links TRBV10-3 with TRBJ2-7; D possibly corresponds to TRBD1 (6 bases). CDR3 length equals 16 residues. Trimming shortened V by 6 bases and J by 2 bases, and 20 bases separated the two germline ends. CDR1 ENHRY and CDR2 SYGVKD come from the germline V gene. CDR3 amino acids: CAISARLGDTTYEQYF. CDR3 sequence (DNA): TGTGCCATCAGCGCGAGGCTAGGGGACACGACCTACGAGCAGTACTTC.

This clone has just one count. This rearrangement joins TRBV4-1 to TRBJ2-7, with 7 bases that match TRBD1. Trimming took 4 bases from V and 2 from J; bases not matched to a gene: 5. The CDR3 has 14 residues. In germline, CDR1 is MGHRA, CDR2 YSYEKL. CDR3 DNA: TGCGCCAGCAGCCCCCGGGACAGAGCCTACGAGCAGTACTTC. It translates to CASSPRDRAYEQYF.

This rearrangement joins TRBV18 to TRBJ2-1; D gene unclear. The germline CDR1 and CDR2 sequences are KGHSH and LQKENI. The CDR3 is made up of 16 amino acids. V dropped 1 base and J dropped 9 bases, with 19 bases sitting between them. CDR3 sequence: CASSPLSATSHGEQFF. The CDR3 bases are TGTGCCAGCTCACCACTATCGGCCACCTCGCATGGTGAGCAGTTCTTC.

The V call is TRBV6-1, the J call TRBJ2-7; a weak D match, TRBD2 (5 bases). The V end was cut by 3 bases, the J end by 1 base, with 13 bases between. The CDR3 is 15 residues long. The V gene's germline CDR1 is MNHNS and CDR2 SASEGT. The CDR3 nucleotides are TGTGCCAGCAGTGATTCGTCGGGAACTTCCTACGAGCAGTACTTC. Encoded protein: CASSDSSGTSYEQYF.

This clone was observed a single time. The chain employs TRBV3-1 (or the pseudogene TRBV3-2) and TRBJ2-3; D may be TRBD1 (5 bases). From germline, CDR1 is LGHDT and CDR2 YNNKEL (reference sequence). V was pared by 1 base and J by 11 bases, with 13 bases between. CDR3 size: 13 residues. The DNA of the CDR3 is TGTGCCAGCAGCCAAGGGGGCCTCATTAAGCAGTATTTT. This codes for CASSQGGLIKQYF.

This chain connects TRBV20-1 to TRBJ1-2; D is ambiguous. This CDR3 contains 11 residues. The V end lost 6 bases, the J end lost 8 bases, and 13 bases lay between the germline ends. The germline V gene encodes CDR1 DFQATT and CDR2 SNEGSKA (reference sequence). CDR3 nucleotides: TGCAGTGCCTACAAGTGGGAAGGCTACACCTTC. This translates into CSAYKWEGYTF.

This clone was observed a few times. The chain joins TRBV19 to TRBJ2-7; D is undetermined. This CDR3 has 13 residues. V was cut by 1 base and J by 2 bases, with 6 bases left in between. The germline gives CDR1 LNHDA, CDR2 SQIVND (reference sequence). In DNA, the CDR3 is TGTGCCAGTAGTATAGTGCAGGCCTACGAGCAGTACTTC. Encoded protein: CASSIVQAYEQYF. Combining the CDR3 with reference TRBV19 and TRBJ2-7 gives the whole variable domain DGGITQSPKYLFRKEGQNVTLSCEQNLNHDAMYWYRQDPGQGLRLIYYSQIVNDFQKGDIAEGYSVSREKKESFPLTVTSAQKNPTAFYLCASSIVQAYEQYFGPGTRLTVT.

V usage is TRBV19 and J usage is TRBJ1-4, with no clear D. Germline V gene lookup returns CDR1 LNHDA and CDR2 SQIVND (reference sequence). This CDR3 spans 11 amino acids. Trimming removed 6 bases from V and 6 bases from J, with 5 bases in between. In DNA form, the CDR3 reads TGTGCCAGTAGGAGTGATGAAAAACTGTTTTTT. It yields the protein CASRSDEKLFF.

V gene TRBV4-2 combines with J gene TRBJ1-4; no clear D. V lost 1 base and J lost 2, with 5 bases in between. CDR3 length: 14 residues. The V gene's germline CDR1 is LGHNA and CDR2 YNFKEQ. The CDR3 bases are TGTGCCAGCAGCCAAGTCGGTACTAATGAAAAACTGTTTTTT. Protein sequence: CASSQVGTNEKLFF.

This rearrangement joins TRBV5-4 to TRBJ1-6; D remains ambiguous. V was clipped by 0 bases and J by 6 bases, with 10 bases between them. CDR1 and CDR2 (germline): SGHNT, YYREEE (reference sequence). The CDR3 contains 15 residues. CDR3 protein: CASSLAGRANSPLHF. In DNA, the CDR3 is TGTGCCAGCAGCTTGGCGGGGAGGGCTAATTCACCCCTCCACTTT.

The chain joins TRBV4-1 to TRBJ1-1; no definite D call. Germline assignment: CDR1 MGHRA and CDR2 YSYEKL. V lost 0 bases and J lost 6, with 14 bases in between. The CDR3 has 15 amino acids. The CDR3, as DNA: TGCGCCAGCAGCCAAGATATGAGAGGTTCCGCTGAAGCTTTCTTT. Encoded protein: CASSQDMRGSAEAFF.

The table lists this clone with a few counts. The chain couples TRBV3-1 (or the pseudogene TRBV3-2) to TRBJ2-1; D remains ambiguous. CDR3 length equals 13 residues. The V end lost 5 bases, the J end lost 1 base, and 6 bases lay between the germline ends. CDR1 is LGHDT, CDR2 YNNKEL, per germline (reference sequence). This chain's CDR3 is CASSLTSYNEQFF. The CDR3 DNA follows: TGTGCCAGCAGCTTGACTTCCTACAATGAGCAGTTCTTC.

The genes are TRBV19 and TRBJ1-2, with D maybe TRBD1 (5 bases). CDR1 and CDR2 from the germline V gene are LNHDA and SQIVND (reference sequence). Trimming removed 8 bases at V and 14 bases at J, with 21 bases between. CDR3 size: 12 residues. CDR3 region: CASSTAGDFRTF. The DNA for the CDR3 is TGTGCCAGTTCAACCGCGGGGGACTTCAGGACCTTC.

The J gene is TRBJ2-2, the V gene TRBV3-1 (or the pseudogene TRBV3-2); 7 nucleotides match TRBD1. Germline values: CDR1 LGHDT, CDR2 YNNKEL (reference sequence). V lost 8 bases to trimming and J lost 1 base; unmatched junction nucleotides: 4. This CDR3 has 14 residues. The DNA for the CDR3 is TGTGCCAGCGTGCGGACAGGGAACACCGGGGAGCTGTTTTTT. This translates into CASVRTGNTGELFF.